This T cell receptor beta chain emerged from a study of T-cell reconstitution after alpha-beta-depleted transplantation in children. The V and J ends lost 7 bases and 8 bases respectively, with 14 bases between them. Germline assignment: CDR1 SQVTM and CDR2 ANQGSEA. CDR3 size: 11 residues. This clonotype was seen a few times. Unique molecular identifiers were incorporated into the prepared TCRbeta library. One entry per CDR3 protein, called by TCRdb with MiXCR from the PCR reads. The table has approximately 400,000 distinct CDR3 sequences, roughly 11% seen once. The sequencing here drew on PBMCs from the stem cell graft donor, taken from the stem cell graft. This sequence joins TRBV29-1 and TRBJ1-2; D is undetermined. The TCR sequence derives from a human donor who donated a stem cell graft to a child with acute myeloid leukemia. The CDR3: CSAAEGGGYTF. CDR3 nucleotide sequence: TGCAGCGCCGCTGAGGGAGGCGGCTACACCTTC.